This passage covers 27 T cell receptor beta chains from one sample sequenced in a study of regulatory T cells in long-lasting Graves disease. Specified time point: newly diagnosed GD, antithyroid drugs for less than 3 months. From PBMCs, RNA was extracted and then used to make the TCR library. Construction of TCR beta libraries relied on iRepertoire HTBI primers and on Arm-PCR targeting CDR3 regions. TCRdb reanalysed the multiplex PCR reads using MiXCR and keeps one entry per CDR3 protein. The sample shows some 450,000 distinct CDR3 sequences, about 16% of them seen only once. The same data also went into a second study, on T cells in Graves' hyperthyroidism and ophthalmopathy.

The specimen was peripheral blood mononuclear cells (PBMCs), collected at new diagnosis, from a patient treated with antithyroid drugs. The receptors shown here come from a woman aged 25-40 years with Graves disease.

This clonotype was counted ten times or more. V gene TRBV29-1 combines with J gene TRBJ2-3; 8 positions agree with TRBD2. CDR1 is SQVTM, CDR2 ANQGSEA, per germline. The ends lost 3 bases at V and 6 bases at J; junction bases unmatched: 8. The CDR3 is 14 residues long. As DNA, the CDR3 is TGCAGCGTTGAGGAGCGGGGGCCCCGCGATACGCAGTATTTT. This gives the protein CSVEERGPRDTQYF.

The chain employs TRBV12-3 or TRBV12-4 and TRBJ2-2, with 10 nucleotides matching TRBD2. The V and J ends lost 5 bases and 8 bases, in that order; junction bases with no gene match: 8. The CDR3 length is 15 residues. Here the CDR3 reads CASSRGTSVRGELFF. In DNA, the CDR3 is TGTGCCAGCAGTCGGGGGACTAGCGTTAGGGGGGAGCTGTTTTTT.

The table lists this clonotype with many counts. J is TRBJ2-3 and V is TRBV7-8, with D perhaps TRBD1 (6 bases). Trimming pared 0 bases from V and 1 base from J, leaving 11 bases between. CDR1 is SGHVS and CDR2 is FQNEAQ in the germline V gene. The length of the CDR3 is 16 residues. CDR3 DNA sequence: TGTGCCAGCAGCTTAGCGGTACAGGGAGGCACAGATACGCAGTATTTT. This translates into CASSLAVQGGTDTQYF.

This clonotype was counted a few times. V gene TRBV5-1 combines with J gene TRBJ2-2; 8 bases fit TRBD1. Germline CDR1 is SGHRS and CDR2 is YFSETQ. This CDR3 comprises 16 residues. V lost 2 bases, J lost 8 bases, and 11 bases stayed unmatched. CDR3 sequence (DNA): TGCGCCAGCAGCTTTACCGGGACAGGCAGCTGGGGGGAGCTGTTTTTT. It yields the protein CASSFTGTGSWGELFF.

This clonotype was counted many times. The chain carries TRBV3-1 and TRBJ1-5; 10 nucleotides match TRBD1. CDR1 and CDR2 from the germline V gene are LGHDT and YNNKEL (reference sequence). Trimming cost V 4 bases and J 3 bases; bases outside gene matches: 3. The CDR3 sequence is 15 residues long. The CDR3 DNA sequence: TGTGCCAGCAGCCTGGGACAGGGGCCCAATCAGCCCCAGCATTTT. Amino acid sequence: CASSLGQGPNQPQHF.

This clonotype was seen many times. This chain connects TRBV3-1 to TRBJ2-2; possible D gene TRBD1, 6 bases. V was cut by 8 bases and J by 5 bases, with 9 bases left in between. This CDR3 contains 12 residues. The V gene's germline CDR1 is LGHDT and CDR2 YNNKEL (reference sequence). The CDR3 spells CASGGGTGELFF. The CDR3 region has the DNA TGTGCCAGCGGGGGCGGAACCGGGGAGCTGTTTTTT.

In nucleotides, the CDR3 is TGTGCCAGCAGTTTATCCGGGACAGGGGGGTTCCCTTTGAACACTGAAGCTTTCTTT. This encodes CASSLSGTGGFPLNTEAFF. The chain carries TRBV2 and TRBJ1-1; 11 bases line up with TRBD1. The CDR3 contains 19 residues. Germline V CDR1 and CDR2: SNHLY, FYNNEI. The J segment lost 0 bases and the V segment lost 5 bases, leaving 14 bases of the junction unmatched.

This clonotype was recorded at least ten times. This chain uses TRBV30 with TRBJ2-1; TRBD2 matches 11 bases. CDR3 length: 17 amino acids. Germline V gene sequence: CDR1 GTSNPN, CDR2 SVGIG (reference sequence). After removal of 0 bases from V and 7 bases from J, the junction contained 11 bases not matched to a gene. The chain's CDR3 is CAWSVVTSGSGRNEQFF. The CDR3, as DNA: TGTGCCTGGAGTGTAGTAACTAGCGGGAGCGGGCGGAATGAGCAGTTCTTC.

This clonotype was observed many times. This chain uses TRBV28 with TRBJ1-1; 7 positions agree with TRBD1. Per the germline V gene, CDR1 is MDHEN and CDR2 is SYDVKM. This CDR3 contains 14 residues. The ends lost 6 bases at V and 10 bases at J; junction bases unmatched: 14. This CDR3 reads CASRQKYQGGTAFF. The DNA for the CDR3 is TGTGCCAGCAGGCAGAAATACCAGGGGGGTACAGCTTTCTTT. Full variable domain (missing parts from reference TRBV28 and TRBJ1-1): DVKVTQSSRYLVKRTGEKVFLECVQDMDHENMFWYRQDPGLGLRLIYFSYDVKMKEKGDIPEGYSVSREKKERFSLILESASTNQTSMYLCASRQKYQGGTAFFGQGTRLTVV.

The chain joins TRBV5-5 to TRBJ1-5; 8 nucleotides align to TRBD1. The ends lost 2 bases at V and 4 bases at J; junction bases unmatched: 8. The germline gives CDR1 SGHKS, CDR2 YYEKEE (reference sequence). This CDR3 spans 16 amino acids. This chain's CDR3 is CASSLGGQAKNQPQHF. CDR3 in DNA: TGTGCCAGCAGCTTAGGGGGACAGGCTAAGAATCAGCCCCAGCATTTT. Full variable domain (outside the CDR3, taken from reference TRBV5-5 and TRBJ1-5): DAGVTQSPTHLIKTRGQQVTLRCSPISGHKSVSWYQQVLGQGPQFIFQYYEKEERGRGNFPDRFSARQFPNYSSELNVNALLLGDSALYLCASSLGGQAKNQPQHFGDGTRLSIL.

This clonotype came up many times. The chain combines TRBV27 with TRBJ2-7, with 7 bases that match TRBD1. With V trimmed by 5 bases and J by 5 bases, 9 bases remained unmatched. CDR1 and CDR2 (germline): MNHEY, SMNVEV (reference sequence). The CDR3 consists of 14 residues. The DNA of the CDR3 is TGTGCCAGCAGTCTAAACAGGGGAGACGACGAGCAGTACTTC. Protein sequence: CASSLNRGDDEQYF.

The chain employs TRBV6-5 and TRBJ1-5; 8 nucleotides match TRBD1. With 2 bases clipped from V and 3 bases from J, the junction kept 3 bases outside the gene matches. This CDR3 region has 15 residues. The germline V gene encodes CDR1 MNHEY and CDR2 SVGAGI. The chain's CDR3 is CASSYVGQANQPQHF. The DNA of the CDR3 is TGTGCCAGCAGTTACGTGGGACAGGCCAATCAGCCCCAGCATTTT.

This clonotype was seen a single time. A much larger clone lies a single base off, so this may be a read error. This chain links TRBV5-1 with TRBJ1-1; D possibly corresponds to TRBD1 (5 bases). Germline lookup yields CDR1 SGHRS and CDR2 YFSETQ. V gave up 5 bases and J gave up 3 bases, with 8 bases separating them. The CDR3 has 12 residues. The CDR3 sequence is CASRRGDTEAFF. The CDR3 DNA reads as TGCGCCAGCAGACGGGGGGACACTGAAGCTTTCTTT.

This clonotype came up a few times. The chain links TRBV19 to TRBJ1-5, with D tentatively TRBD1 (5 bases). CDR1 is LNHDA and CDR2 is SQIVND in the germline V gene (reference sequence). The CDR3 totals 16 residues. V was cut by 3 bases and J by 2 bases, with 14 bases left in between. CDR3 sequence reads: CASSMVEGMGNQPQHF. DNA of the CDR3: TGTGCCAGTAGTATGGTGGAGGGGATGGGCAATCAGCCCCAGCATTTT.

This clonotype was recorded a few times. The chain joins TRBV12-3 or TRBV12-4 to TRBJ1-1; TRBD1 is a possible D gene (5 bases). The CDR3 spans 14 residues. V was clipped by 7 bases and J by 2 bases, with 14 bases between them. This chain's CDR3 is CASTFTGSNTEAFF. Written as DNA, the CDR3 is TGTGCCAGCACCTTTACAGGAAGTAACACTGAAGCTTTCTTT.

This clonotype was observed a handful of times. The chain carries TRBV19 and TRBJ2-2; D gene unclear. With 2 bases removed from V and 0 bases from J, the gap between germline ends came to 19 bases. Germline V gives CDR1 LNHDA, CDR2 SQIVND (reference sequence). This CDR3 spans 19 amino acids. The CDR3 DNA sequence: TGTGCCAGTAGTATACACCGGTCTAGGGTAACCGCGAACACCGGGGAGCTGTTTTTT. Its translation is CASSIHRSRVTANTGELFF.

This clonotype was seen a handful of times. The chain uses TRBV28 and TRBJ2-5; tentative D call: TRBD1 (6 bases). Germline CDR1 reads MDHEN; CDR2 reads SYDVKM. The CDR3 has 14 amino acids. V lost 6 bases to trimming and J lost 4 bases, with 15 bases between them. CDR3 amino acids: CASSRTGLGETQYF. Here the CDR3 DNA reads TGTGCCAGCAGCCGTACAGGGTTGGGAGAGACCCAGTACTTC. Combining the CDR3 with reference TRBV28 and TRBJ2-5 gives the whole variable domain DVKVTQSSRYLVKRTGEKVFLECVQDMDHENMFWYRQDPGLGLRLIYFSYDVKMKEKGDIPEGYSVSREKKERFSLILESASTNQTSMYLCASSRTGLGETQYFGPGTRLLVL.

This clonotype was detected ten times or more. CDR3 nucleotides: TGTGCCAGCAGTTCCTCTAGCGGGAGTAGGACCGGGGAGCTGTTTTTT. Its translation is CASSSSSGSRTGELFF. This rearrangement joins TRBV12-3 or TRBV12-4 to TRBJ2-2, with 10 positions matching TRBD2. The CDR3 has 16 residues. V shed 4 bases, J shed 5 bases, and the junction held 7 bases outside the gene matches.

V is TRBV18 and J is TRBJ2-7; D may be TRBD2 (6 bases). Germline assignment: CDR1 KGHSH and CDR2 LQKENI. The V gene lost 2 bases and the J gene lost 0 bases, with 17 bases spanning the gap. The CDR3 sequence is 17 residues long. For the CDR3, the DNA is TGTGCCAGCTCACCAGGGGTAGCGGCCACCTCCTCCTACGAGCAGTACTTC. Translated: CASSPGVAATSSYEQYF.

This clonotype was counted many times. The chain recombines TRBV27 with TRBJ2-7; a weak D match, TRBD2 (5 bases). V was trimmed by 4 bases and J by 5 bases, leaving 18 bases between them. The CDR3 runs 15 residues. Germline CDR1 is MNHEY and CDR2 is SMNVEV (reference sequence). The CDR3 DNA follows: TGTGCCAGCAGTTCCAGATATAGCGTTTCCAACGAGCAGTACTTC. It encodes CASSSRYSVSNEQYF.

With respect to this clonotype: Mismatch with germline at one junction end may stem from a read error. V usage is TRBV28 and J usage is TRBJ1-2; weak D call: TRBD1 (5 bases). The CDR3 has 15 residues. CDR1 is MDHEN, CDR2 SYDVKM, per germline. The DNA for the CDR3 is TGCGCCAGCAGCCAGACGACCCGGACATTCTATGGCTACACCTTC. This translates into CASSQTTRTFYGYTF.

The table lists this clonotype with a few counts. The V gene is TRBV7-9, the J gene TRBJ2-3, with D possibly TRBD1 on 6 matching bases. Trimming removed 3 bases from V and 0 bases from J, with 16 bases in between. This CDR3 region has 17 residues. CDR1 is SEHNR and CDR2 is FQNEAQ in the germline V gene (reference sequence). The CDR3: CASSFSVRTESTDTQYF. CDR3 sequence (DNA): TGTGCCAGCAGCTTCTCGGTTAGGACAGAGAGCACAGATACGCAGTATTTT.

This clonotype was recorded many times. V usage is TRBV18 and J usage is TRBJ1-6, with TRBD1 matching over 7 bases. The CDR3 is 15 amino acids. V shed 0 bases and J 9 bases; nucleotides not matched to a gene: 5. Germline V gene lookup returns CDR1 KGHSH and CDR2 LQKENI. As DNA, the CDR3 is TGTGCCAGCTCACCACCGCACAGGGGAGGTTCACCCCTCCACTTT. It translates to CASSPPHRGGSPLHF.

Only a few counts were recorded for this clonotype. The gene calls are TRBV5-8 and TRBJ2-3; perhaps TRBD2 as D (6 bases). V lost 3 bases and J lost 8, with 16 bases in between. The CDR3 is 14 amino acids. Germline assignment: CDR1 SGHTS and CDR2 YDEGEE. CDR3 nucleotide sequence: TGTGCCAGCAGCTCCCTAGGGAGGCTCGGTACGCAGTATTTT. It encodes CASSSLGRLGTQYF.

This clonotype has at least ten counts. The V gene is TRBV12-3 or TRBV12-4, the J gene TRBJ2-1; TRBD2 is a possible D gene (6 bases). This CDR3 has 14 amino acids. Between the trimmed V and J ends, which lost 1 base and 6 bases, there was a span of 10 bases. The CDR3 DNA reads TGTGCCAGCAGTTTAGGGGACTCTGGCAATGAGCAGTTCTTC. Translated, it gives CASSLGDSGNEQFF.

This clonotype was seen a few times. The V and J genes are TRBV20-1 and TRBJ2-5, with 7 bases identical to TRBD2. CDR3 length equals 15 residues. Germline trimming cut 0 bases from V and 2 bases from J; bases unmatched to any gene: 6. Germline values: CDR1 DFQATT, CDR2 SNEGSKA (reference sequence). The CDR3 DNA follows: TGCAGTGCTAGAGAGCCAAGCGGGGTTCAAGAGACCCAGTACTTC. This translates into CSAREPSGVQETQYF.

In its sample, this clonotype was seen many times. V usage is TRBV20-1 and J usage is TRBJ1-1; the D is unclear. The CDR3 runs 15 residues. Germline-derived CDR1 and CDR2 are DFQATT and SNEGSKA (reference sequence). The V end was cut by 0 bases, the J end by 0 bases, with 11 bases between. In DNA form, the CDR3 reads TGCAGTGCTAGAGAACAGCACCCCATGAACACTGAAGCTTTCTTT. Its translation: CSAREQHPMNTEAFF.